The following is a T cell receptor (beta chain) sequence with its context. Its antigen is unidentified. The data were taken from a study of OX40 agonist ivuxolimab in advanced cancers. Study-level points and caveats: Expanded clones were, on average, more numerous in CD8+ T cells than in CD4+.

Germline V gives CDR1 MDHEN, CDR2 SYDVKM. The CDR3 covers 16 residues. Trimming took 5 bases from V and 4 from J; bases not matched to a gene: 10. Assay used: immunoSEQ multiplex PCR; TCRdb lists only in-frame clones, some missing. Seen here are 55,000 to 90,000 clones, approximately 80% observed once, and the top ten hold around 0.96%. The chain joins TRBV28 to TRBJ2-5, with 10 nucleotides matching TRBD1. Sequencing used CD4+ or CD8+ T cells sorted from blood, obtained in a trial of the OX40 agonist ivuxolimab. The receptor's source is an adult with an advanced solid tumor such as melanoma, head and neck, liver or kidney cancer. CDR3 nucleotide sequence: TGTGCCAGCAGTCCGTGGGGGACAGGGGAGTCAGAGACCCAGTACTTC. The encoded protein is CASSPWGTGESETQYF.